This TCR beta chain appears in the sequencing data of a study of cytomegalovirus exposure and HLA in healthy donors. Study-wide points: Indistinguishability led to the exclusion of some V segments, TRBV6-2 and TRBV6-3 included.

This clone was seen more than once but under ten times. Its specificity is unknown. In the PCR, 60 Vbeta and 13 Jbeta primers were used. The repertoire was sequenced with immunoSEQ multiplex PCR; TCRdb's copy has only in-frame clones and lacks some. The table shows about 190,000 clones, with roughly 80% occurring only once. The CDR3 is made up of 15 amino acids. Looked up from germline, CDR1 is MNHEY and CDR2 is SVGAGI. V lost 5 bases and J lost 3, with 16 bases in between. J is TRBJ1-1 and V is TRBV6-5, with D possibly TRBD1 on 6 matching bases. Material: PBMCs. The receptor was derived from a woman in her 30s in good health and CMV-seropositive. The chain's CDR3 is CASSLATGMDTEAFF. The DNA of the CDR3 is TGTGCCAGCAGTCTCGCGACAGGTATGGACACTGAAGCTTTCTTT.